Each of the 30 T cell receptor beta chains below was sequenced from the same sample in a study of blood T cell repertoires in COVID-19. The protocol was immunoSEQ multiplex PCR, while the TCRdb copy is restricted to in-frame clones and leaves out a portion. The table has approximately 300,000 clones, roughly 90% seen once. The sequencing sample was made of PBMCs or T cells enriched from blood (not recorded which). The receptors shown here come from a woman aged 25 to 45 who had recovered from COVID-19.

This chain links TRBV9 with TRBJ1-2; 8 bases line up with TRBD1. This CDR3 contains 14 residues. Germline loops: CDR1 SGDLS, CDR2 YYNGEE. With V trimmed by 4 bases and J by 5 bases, 7 bases remained unmatched. Here the CDR3 reads CASSPTTGEYGYTF. DNA for the CDR3: TGTGCCAGCAGCCCAACGACAGGGGAGTATGGCTACACCTTC.

To note about this clone: At the DNA level, this CDR3 is encoded by other sequences in the same sample as well. V gene TRBV5-1 combines with J gene TRBJ2-6, with D unresolved. Germline CDR1 reads SGHRS; CDR2 reads YFSETQ. The V and J ends lost 2 bases and 1 base respectively, with 7 bases between them. CDR3 length: 15 residues. CDR3 in amino acids: CASSLTASGANVLTF. The CDR3 nucleotides read TGCGCCAGCAGCTTAACAGCATCTGGGGCCAACGTCCTGACTTTC.

As DNA, the CDR3 is TGCAGCGGCAGGGGGCGAAACACTGAAGCTTTCTTT. Protein: CSGRGRNTEAFF. This chain links TRBV29-1 with TRBJ1-1, with 8 nucleotides matching TRBD1. The CDR3 loop spans 12 amino acids. CDR1 SQVTM and CDR2 ANQGSEA come from the germline V gene. V was pared by 7 bases and J by 2 bases, with 3 bases of the junction left unmatched.

The V call is TRBV5-1, the J call TRBJ2-7, with TRBD1 matching 10 bases. Germline-derived CDR1 and CDR2 are SGHRS and YFSETQ. Germline trimming cut 6 bases from V and 3 bases from J; bases unmatched to any gene: 6. The CDR3 sequence is 14 residues long. Written as DNA, the CDR3 is TGCGCCAGCAAAATAGGACAGGGGGTCTACGAGCAGTACTTC. The encoded protein is CASKIGQGVYEQYF.

This rearrangement joins TRBV28 to TRBJ2-2, with 10 bases lining up with TRBD2. This CDR3 spans 16 amino acids. The ends lost 3 bases at V and 9 bases at J; junction bases unmatched: 10. In germline, CDR1 is MDHEN, CDR2 SYDVKM. The CDR3 coding sequence is TGTGCCAGCAGTTTGGGTTCACTAGCGGGATTCTGGGAGCTGTTTTTT. It specifies CASSLGSLAGFWELFF.

This clone was observed once. The V call is TRBV27, the J call TRBJ2-5; 11 bases agree with TRBD2. The V and J ends lost 5 bases and 5 bases, in that order; junction bases with no gene match: 7. The V gene's germline CDR1 is MNHEY and CDR2 SMNVEV (reference sequence). This CDR3 is built from 15 residues. CDR3 sequence: CASSLIAGGGETQYF. The DNA of the CDR3 is TGTGCCAGCAGTCTCATAGCGGGAGGGGGGGAGACCCAGTACTTC.

The gene calls are TRBV7-9 and TRBJ2-1; 9 bases fit TRBD2. CDR3 length equals 15 residues. Germline loops: CDR1 SEHNR, CDR2 FQNEAQ (reference sequence). V gave up 7 bases and J gave up 0 bases; unmatched junction bases: 4. This CDR3 reads CASTLAGSSYNEQFF. Here the CDR3 DNA reads TGTGCCAGCACCCTAGCGGGAAGCTCCTACAATGAGCAGTTCTTC.

The table lists this clone with a count of one. The chain is built from TRBV9 and TRBJ2-5; D is uncertain. Germline V gene data show CDR1 as SGDLS and CDR2 as YYNGEE. The CDR3 length is 15 residues. V was shortened by 1 base and J by 0 bases, with 10 bases between the two germline ends. The CDR3 loop is CASSVTHYYQETQYF. The CDR3 bases are TGTGCCAGCAGCGTAACCCACTACTACCAAGAGACCCAGTACTTC.

The chain uses TRBV28 and TRBJ1-2; D call uncertain. CDR1 MDHEN and CDR2 SYDVKM come from the germline V gene. The V end lost 5 bases, the J end lost 4 bases, and 11 bases lay between the germline ends. CDR3 length: 13 amino acids. This chain's CDR3 is CASSTNGLYGYTF. In nucleotides, the CDR3 is TGTGCCAGCAGTACTAACGGCCTCTATGGCTACACCTTC.

The chain uses TRBV6-2 or TRBV6-3 and TRBJ1-6; weak D call: TRBD1 (5 bases). Deletions cut 6 bases from V and 3 bases from J, with 12 bases between. The CDR3 has 15 residues. Germline lookup yields CDR1 MNHEY and CDR2 SVGEGT. CDR3 bases: TGTGCCAGCAGCAGGGAGGGCTACTATAATTCACCCCTCCACTTT. It yields the protein CASSREGYYNSPLHF.

This chain links TRBV4-3 with TRBJ2-2, with D perhaps TRBD2 (6 bases). CDR3 length: 16 residues. V was cut by 0 bases and J by 3 bases, with 11 bases left in between. From germline, CDR1 is LGHNA and CDR2 YSLEER. The DNA for the CDR3 is TGCGCCAGCAGCCAAGATCTCCGGGGGTACACCGGGGAGCTGTTTTTT. It specifies CASSQDLRGYTGELFF.

This clone was seen just once. This chain uses TRBV30 with TRBJ1-6; 7 bases match TRBD1. The CDR3 is 14 residues long. V dropped 5 bases and J dropped 3; count of bases not matched to a gene: 4. Germline values: CDR1 GTSNPN, CDR2 SVGIG (reference sequence). In DNA, the CDR3 is TGTGCCTGGGCCGGGACAGACTATAATTCACCCCTCCACTTT. Its protein is CAWAGTDYNSPLHF.

The chain combines TRBV28 with TRBJ1-6, with 10 bases matching TRBD1. Trimming at V came to 5 bases and at J to 4 bases, leaving 11 bases not matched to a gene. Germline assignment: CDR1 MDHEN and CDR2 SYDVKM. The CDR3 is made up of 18 amino acids. The CDR3 DNA is TGTGCCAGCAGTCCGACAGGGGGCATAACCCTTTATAATTCACCCCTCCACTTT. It codes for CASSPTGGITLYNSPLHF.

The rearrangement joins TRBV5-5 to TRBJ2-1, with 8 bases identical to TRBD1. The CDR3 contains 16 residues. Germline CDR1 SGHKS, CDR2 YYEKEE (reference sequence). The J segment lost 8 bases and the V segment lost 4 bases, leaving 14 bases of the junction unmatched. The CDR3 loop reads CASSPFPSQGAYEQFF. CDR3 bases: TGTGCCAGCAGCCCCTTTCCCAGTCAGGGGGCTTATGAGCAGTTCTTC. The full variable domain, its missing parts supplied by reference TRBV5-5 and TRBJ2-1, is DAGVTQSPTHLIKTRGQQVTLRCSPISGHKSVSWYQQVLGQGPQFIFQYYEKEERGRGNFPDRFSARQFPNYSSELNVNALLLGDSALYLCASSPFPSQGAYEQFFGPGTRLTVL.

Note on this clone: The sample holds other DNA sequences that translate to the same CDR3. This chain connects TRBV28 to TRBJ1-6; 8 nucleotides align to TRBD1. CDR1 MDHEN and CDR2 SYDVKM come from the germline V gene. This CDR3 is 14 amino acids long. V dropped 4 bases and J dropped 9; count of bases not matched to a gene: 5. CDR3 amino acids: CASSSGQGSSPLHF. The CDR3 region has the DNA TGTGCCAGCAGTTCCGGACAGGGCAGTTCACCCCTCCACTTT. Based on the CDR3 plus reference TRBV28 and TRBJ1-6, the full variable domain is DVKVTQSSRYLVKRTGEKVFLECVQDMDHENMFWYRQDPGLGLRLIYFSYDVKMKEKGDIPEGYSVSREKKERFSLILESASTNQTSMYLCASSSGQGSSPLHFGNGTRLTVT.

This clone was seen once. This chain links TRBV6-5 with TRBJ1-6; D uncertain. The CDR3 contains 13 residues. Looked up from germline, CDR1 is MNHEY and CDR2 is SVGAGI. The V end lost 4 bases, the J end lost 7 bases, and 8 bases lay between the germline ends. Here the CDR3 DNA reads TGTGCCAGCAGTTTAGGAGGGAATTCACCCCTCCACTTT. Translation: CASSLGGNSPLHF.

The chain joins TRBV9 to TRBJ2-7; D is perhaps TRBD1 (6 bases). Germline V gives CDR1 SGDLS, CDR2 YYNGEE. V lost 3 bases and J lost 1, with 11 bases in between. The CDR3 sequence is 14 residues long. The CDR3, as DNA: TGTGCCAGCAGCGGGACAGTAAATTCCTACGAGCAGTACTTC. Amino acids: CASSGTVNSYEQYF.

This chain uses TRBV7-2 with TRBJ2-3; TRBD2 aligns across 10 bases. J gave up 6 bases and V 2 bases, and 5 bases lay outside the gene matches. This CDR3 is built from 15 residues. The V gene's germline CDR1 is SGHTA and CDR2 FQGNSA. CDR3 sequence: CASSLLSSGGDTQYF. CDR3 sequence (DNA): TGTGCCAGCAGCTTATTGAGTAGCGGGGGGGATACGCAGTATTTT.

This chain connects TRBV4-1 to TRBJ1-4; 8 bases match TRBD1. This CDR3 has 16 amino acids. The germline V gene encodes CDR1 MGHRA and CDR2 YSYEKL. J lost 5 bases, V lost 1 base, and 6 bases had no gene match. CDR3 loop: CASSQGGGTGNEKLFF. The CDR3 DNA follows: TGCGCCAGCAGCCAAGGGGGAGGGACAGGCAATGAAAAACTGTTTTTT.

CDR3 nucleotide sequence: TGTGCCAGCAGTTACCCCATGGGGAGGGCTTTCTTT. It specifies CASSYPMGRAFF. The chain employs TRBV6-5 and TRBJ1-1; D ambiguous. CDR1 is MNHEY, CDR2 SVGAGI, per germline. This CDR3 region has 12 residues. The ends were cut back, 2 bases at V and 11 bases at J, with 12 bases in the middle.

The chain is built from TRBV7-3 and TRBJ1-1, with D tentatively TRBD1 (6 bases). Trimming took off 2 bases at V and 1 base at J, with 8 bases between the two ends. The V gene's germline CDR1 is SGHTA and CDR2 FQGTGA. This CDR3 spans 14 amino acids. CDR3 residues: CASSLGTSNTEAFF. For the CDR3, the DNA is TGTGCCAGCAGCTTAGGGACATCGAACACTGAAGCTTTCTTT. The full variable domain, completed using reference TRBV7-3 and TRBJ1-1, is GAGVSQTPSNKVTEKGKYVELRCDPISGHTALYWYRQSLGQGPEFLIYFQGTGAADDSGLPNDRFFAVRPEGSVSTLKIQRTERGDSAVYLCASSLGTSNTEAFFGQGTRLTVV.

The chain uses TRBV24-1 and TRBJ1-2, with TRBD1 matching 12 bases. The CDR3 contains 14 residues. The trim removed 7 bases at V and 2 bases at J, leaving 1 base unmatched. From germline, CDR1 is KGHDR and CDR2 SFDVKD. For the CDR3, the DNA is TGTGCCACCAGGGGACAGGGGGCGAACTATGGCTACACCTTC. It specifies CATRGQGANYGYTF.

This chain connects TRBV6-2 or TRBV6-3 to TRBJ1-2; D gene ambiguous. This CDR3 has 12 residues. The V end was cut by 5 bases, the J end by 5 bases, with 9 bases between. Germline CDR1 reads MNHEY; CDR2 reads SVGEGT. CDR3 bases: TGTGCCAGCAGTCCCGGAGTTTATGGCTACACCTTC. This translates into CASSPGVYGYTF.

The chain couples TRBV6-5 to TRBJ2-7, with D possibly TRBD2 on 5 matching bases. V was shortened by 8 bases and J by 3 bases, with 11 bases between the two germline ends. The germline gives CDR1 MNHEY, CDR2 SVGAGI. The CDR3 length is 12 residues. The DNA for the CDR3 is TGTGCCAGCCTAGGGAGTGGCTACGAGCAGTACTTC. Its protein is CASLGSGYEQYF.

On this clone itself: The germline gene is not matched at one end of the junction; a read error may be the cause. The CDR3 bases are TGTGCCAGCAGTTTATCCGGGACTAGCGGGATGTCCTGCGAGCAGTACTTC. Its translation is CASSLSGTSGMSCEQYF. The genes are TRBV27 and TRBJ2-7; 13 nucleotides match TRBD2. This CDR3 is 17 amino acids long. CDR1 MNHEY and CDR2 SMNVEV come from the germline V gene (reference sequence).

The chain links TRBV7-9 to TRBJ1-2; 7 bases are shared with TRBD1. The V gene's germline CDR1 is SEHNR and CDR2 FQNEAQ (reference sequence). This CDR3 is 12 amino acids long. V shed 6 bases and J 7 bases; nucleotides not matched to a gene: 5. DNA for the CDR3: TGTGCCAGCAGTTTTACAGGGGTTGGCTACACCTTC. As protein: CASSFTGVGYTF.

The chain combines TRBV5-1 with TRBJ2-1; the D is unclear. Germline-derived CDR1 and CDR2 are SGHRS and YFSETQ. This CDR3 region has 16 residues. V lost 0 bases and J 6 bases, leaving 16 bases between the germline ends. The CDR3 sequence is CASSLGLSLPGNEQFF. As DNA, the CDR3 is TGCGCCAGCAGCTTGGGGCTCTCCCTCCCTGGCAATGAGCAGTTCTTC. Full variable domain (missing parts from reference TRBV5-1 and TRBJ2-1): KAGVTQTPRYLIKTRGQQVTLSCSPISGHRSVSWYQQTPGQGLQFLFEYFSETQRNKGNFPGRFSGRQFSNSRSEMNVSTLELGDSALYLCASSLGLSLPGNEQFFGPGTRLTVL.

The rearrangement joins TRBV21-1 to TRBJ2-3; TRBD1 was called by the table and not checked on the DNA. TRBV21-1 is termed a pseudogene. The CDR3 is made up of 17 amino acids. This chain's CDR3 is CASSADTIEPFTDTQYF. CDR3 nucleotide sequence: TGTGCCAGCAGCGCGGACACCATAGAACCATTCACAGATACGCAGTATTTT.

V and J are TRBV7-9 and TRBJ1-4, with TRBD1 as a possible D gene (5 bases). This CDR3 spans 13 amino acids. V shed 1 base and J shed 5 bases, with 5 bases lying between them. CDR1 SEHNR and CDR2 FQNEAQ come from the germline V gene (reference sequence). In nucleotides, the CDR3 is TGTGCCAGCAGCTTAGAGGGGAATGAAAAACTGTTTTTT. Protein sequence: CASSLEGNEKLFF. The variable domain in full, with the rest retrieved from reference TRBV7-9 and TRBJ1-4, is DTGVSQNPRHKITKRGQNVTFRCDPISEHNRLYWYRQTLGQGPEFLTYFQNEAQLEKSRLLSDRFSAERPKGSFSTLEIQRTEQGDSAMYLCASSLEGNEKLFFGSGTQLSVL.

The chain carries TRBV24-1 and TRBJ1-5; D possibly corresponds to TRBD1 (5 bases). In germline, CDR1 is KGHDR, CDR2 SFDVKD. The CDR3 loop spans 13 amino acids. V was clipped by 9 bases and J by 9 bases, with 17 bases between them. The CDR3 protein is CATGGQGWTPQHF. As DNA, the CDR3 is TGTGCCACCGGTGGGCAGGGTTGGACGCCCCAGCATTTT.